In its sample, the clone carrying this T cell receptor (beta chain) was seen many times. The target antigen is unknown. This sample was taken from a study of breast tumors, draining lymph nodes, adjacent tissues. Breast cancer patients provided tissue from their axillary draining lymph nodes. Overall study results and limits: Compared with lymph nodes, tumors were less diverse; compared with nontumor tissue, more. Tumor T cell lymph node origin was a supported hypothesis, not proven. Most tumor T cells seemingly derive from lymph node, then expand in tumor.

TCRdb independently ran MiXCR on the multiplex PCR reads; one entry per CDR3 protein. The sample holds about 200,000 distinct CDR3 sequences; 31% are singletons and the top ten take about 4.5%. Germline loops: CDR1 SGHTA, CDR2 FQGNSA. V was clipped by 6 bases and J by 1 base; unmatched bases: 13. The length of the CDR3 is 17 residues. The clonotype originates from a female donor with breast cancer. Some clones in this sample may be carry-over from other donors' samples. Sequenced sample: axillary lymph node tissue. The V and J genes are TRBV7-2 and TRBJ2-3, with 7 bases aligning to TRBD2. The CDR3 region is CASSNTGTNSGTDTQYF. Here the CDR3 DNA reads TGTGCCAGCAGTAACACCGGGACTAACTCGGGCACAGATACGCAGTATTTT.